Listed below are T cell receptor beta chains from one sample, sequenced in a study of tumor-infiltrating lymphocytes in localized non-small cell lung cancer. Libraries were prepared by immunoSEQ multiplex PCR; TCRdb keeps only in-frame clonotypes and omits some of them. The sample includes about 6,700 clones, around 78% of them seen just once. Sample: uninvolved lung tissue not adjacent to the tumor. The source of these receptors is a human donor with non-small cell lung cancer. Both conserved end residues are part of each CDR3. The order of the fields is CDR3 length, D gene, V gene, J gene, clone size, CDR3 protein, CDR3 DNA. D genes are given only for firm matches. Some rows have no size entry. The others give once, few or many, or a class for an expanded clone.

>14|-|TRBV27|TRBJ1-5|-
CASSSPASNQPQHF
TGTGCCAGCAGTTCACCAGCTAGCAATCAGCCCCAGCATTTT
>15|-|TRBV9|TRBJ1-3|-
CASSGGRSSGNTIYF
TGTGCCAGCAGCGGAGGCCGCTCCTCTGGAAACACCATATATTTT
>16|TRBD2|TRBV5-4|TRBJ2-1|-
CASSPMVAGGLVEQFF
TGTGCCAGCAGCCCCATGGTAGCGGGAGGGCTGGTTGAGCAGTTCTTC
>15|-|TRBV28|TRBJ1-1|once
CASSTREGVSTEAFF
TGTGCCAGCAGCACCCGGGAGGGTGTGAGCACTGAAGCTTTCTTT
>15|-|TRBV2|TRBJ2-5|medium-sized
CASSASQGAGETQYF
TGTGCCAGCAGCGCCAGCCAGGGTGCAGGGGAGACCCAGTACTTC
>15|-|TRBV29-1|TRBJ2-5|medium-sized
CSVELGGGRGETQYF
TGCAGCGTTGAATTAGGGGGGGGCAGGGGAGAGACCCAGTACTTC
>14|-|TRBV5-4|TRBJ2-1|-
CASSNPGFNGEQFF
TGTGCCAGCAGCAATCCGGGCTTCAACGGTGAGCAGTTCTTC
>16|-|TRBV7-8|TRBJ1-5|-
CASSLDTGYRGQPQHF
TGTGCCAGCAGCCTAGATACAGGGTATCGAGGCCAGCCCCAGCATTTT
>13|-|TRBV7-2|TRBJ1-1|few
CASSSHGSTEAFF
TGTGCCAGCAGCTCCCATGGGAGCACTGAAGCTTTCTTT
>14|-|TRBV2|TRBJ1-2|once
CASSEGAGDYGYTF
TGTGCCAGCAGCGAAGGAGCGGGGGACTATGGCTACACCTTC
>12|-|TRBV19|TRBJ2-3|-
CASSPGTDTQYF
TGTGCCAGTAGTCCCGGGACAGATACGCAGTATTTT
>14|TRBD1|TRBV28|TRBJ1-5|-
CAILDRDSNQPQHF
TGTGCCATCCTTGACAGGGATAGCAATCAGCCCCAGCATTTT
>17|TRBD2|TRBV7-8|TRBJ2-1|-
CASSLPPGLAGGNEQFF
TGTGCCAGCAGCTTACCCCCCGGGCTAGCGGGAGGCAATGAGCAGTTCTTC
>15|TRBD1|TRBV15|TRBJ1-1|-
CATSITGARWTEAFF
TGTGCCACCAGCATCACAGGGGCGCGGTGGACTGAAGCTTTCTTT
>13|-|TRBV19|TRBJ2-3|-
CASSNGGADTQYF
TGTGCCAGTAGTAATGGCGGGGCAGATACGCAGTATTTT
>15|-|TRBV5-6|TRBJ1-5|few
CASSKGPSSNQPQHF
TGTGCCAGCAGCAAGGGACCGTCGAGCAATCAGCCCCAGCATTTT
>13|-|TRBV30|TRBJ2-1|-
CAWSPTFNTEQFF
TGTGCCTGGAGTCCTACCTTCAATACTGAGCAGTTCTTC
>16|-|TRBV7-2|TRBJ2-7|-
CASSLEVWEGASEQYF
TGTGCCAGCAGCTTAGAGGTATGGGAGGGGGCGAGCGAGCAGTACTTC
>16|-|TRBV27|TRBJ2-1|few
CASSLASRLVGNEQFF
TGTGCCAGCAGTTTAGCCTCAAGGCTTGTTGGCAATGAGCAGTTCTTC
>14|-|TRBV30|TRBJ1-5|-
CAWRGEYSNQPQHF
TGTGCCTGGAGAGGGGAGTATAGCAATCAGCCCCAGCATTTT
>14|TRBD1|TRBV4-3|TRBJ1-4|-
CASSQVGTGGKLFF
TGCGCCAGCAGCCAAGTAGGGACAGGGGGAAAACTGTTTTTT
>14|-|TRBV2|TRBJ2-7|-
CASRESGGPYEQYF
TGTGCCAGCAGAGAGAGCGGTGGGCCCTACGAGCAGTACTTC
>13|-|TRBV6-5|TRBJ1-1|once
CASSGKGNTEAFF
TGTGCCAGCAGTGGGAAAGGGAACACTGAAGCTTTCTTT
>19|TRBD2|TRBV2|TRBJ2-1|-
CASRLWPGTSGDLYNEQFF
TGTGCCAGCAGGCTCTGGCCCGGGACTAGCGGGGACCTCTACAATGAGCAGTTCTTC
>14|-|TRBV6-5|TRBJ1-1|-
CASRAQGWNTEAFF
TGTGCCAGCAGGGCCCAGGGTTGGAACACTGAAGCTTTCTTT
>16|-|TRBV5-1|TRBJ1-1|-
CASSPVLNRPNTEAFF
TGCGCCAGCAGCCCTGTTCTTAATAGACCGAACACTGAAGCTTTCTTT
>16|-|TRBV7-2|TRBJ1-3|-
CASSLRGPGTGNTIYF
TGTGCCAGCAGCTTACGGGGCCCCGGGACTGGAAACACCATATATTTT
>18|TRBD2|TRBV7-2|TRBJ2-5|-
CASSLISRLAGARETQYF
TGTGCCAGCAGCTTAATCTCTCGACTAGCGGGGGCGAGGGAGACCCAGTACTTC
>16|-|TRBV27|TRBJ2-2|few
CASSLGRVPNTGELFF
TGTGCCAGCAGTTTGGGAAGGGTTCCCAACACCGGGGAGCTGTTTTTT
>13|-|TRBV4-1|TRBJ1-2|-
CASSQDIAGPYTF
TGCGCCAGCAGCCAAGATATAGCGGGACCCTACACCTTC
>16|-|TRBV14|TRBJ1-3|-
CASSHQTRVFGNTIYF
TGTGCCAGCAGCCACCAAACACGGGTTTTTGGAAACACCATATATTTT
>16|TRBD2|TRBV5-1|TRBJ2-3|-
CASSEGTSGGTDTQYF
TGCGCCAGCAGCGAAGGGACTAGCGGGGGCACAGATACGCAGTATTTT
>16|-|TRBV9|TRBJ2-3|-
CASSVGARGGEDTQYF
TGTGCCAGCAGCGTAGGGGCTAGGGGGGGAGAAGATACGCAGTATTTT
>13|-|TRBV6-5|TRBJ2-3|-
CASGSFVTDTQYF
TGTGCTTCAGGGAGTTTTGTTACAGATACGCAGTATTTT
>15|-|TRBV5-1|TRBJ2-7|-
CASSLAGGDIYEQYF
TGCGCCAGCAGCTTGGCAGGCGGGGACATCTACGAGCAGTACTTC
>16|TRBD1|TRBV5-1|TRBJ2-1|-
CASGLDTQGAPNEQFF
TGCGCCAGCGGGCTCGACACTCAGGGGGCCCCAAATGAGCAGTTCTTC
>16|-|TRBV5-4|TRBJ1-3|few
CASSFPTAASGNTIYF
TGTGCCAGCAGCTTCCCGACTGCCGCCTCTGGAAACACCATATATTTT